This TCR beta chain came from a study of T cell changes during pregnancy in multiple sclerosis. TCRdb's copy holds only in-frame clones and misses some; the assay was immunoSEQ multiplex PCR. The sample records 40,000 to 45,000 clones, about 92% being singletons. Losses at the gene ends were 1 base for V and 2 bases for J; bases not matched to a gene: 2. The CDR3 has 15 amino acids. From germline, CDR1 is LNHDA and CDR2 SQIVND (reference sequence). This specimen was CD4+ T cells from peripheral blood mononuclear cells, taken in the third trimester of pregnancy. The chain is built from TRBV19 and TRBJ2-3; 8 positions agree with TRBD2. The TCR comes from a female donor with multiple sclerosis, enrolled in a pregnancy study. In DNA form, the CDR3 reads TGTGCCAGTAGTATAGCGGGGGGGACCACAGATACGCAGTATTTT. As protein: CASSIAGGTTDTQYF.